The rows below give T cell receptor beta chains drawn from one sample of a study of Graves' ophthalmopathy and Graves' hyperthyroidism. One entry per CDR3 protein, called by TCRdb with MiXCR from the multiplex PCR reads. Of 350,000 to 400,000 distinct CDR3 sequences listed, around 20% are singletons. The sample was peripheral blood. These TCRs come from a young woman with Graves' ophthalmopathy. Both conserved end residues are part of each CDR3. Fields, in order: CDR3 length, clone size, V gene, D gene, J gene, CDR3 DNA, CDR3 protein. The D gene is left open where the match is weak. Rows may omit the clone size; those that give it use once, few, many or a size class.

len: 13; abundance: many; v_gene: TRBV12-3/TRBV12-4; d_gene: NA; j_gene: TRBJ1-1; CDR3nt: TGTGCCAGCAGCAAACAGGGAAACACTGAAGCTTTCTTT; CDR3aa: CASSKQGNTEAFF
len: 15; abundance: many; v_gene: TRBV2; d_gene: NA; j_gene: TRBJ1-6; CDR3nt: TGTGCCAGCAGTGAAGCCGCGGGGGAATATTCACCCCTCCACTTT; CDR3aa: CASSEAAGEYSPLHF
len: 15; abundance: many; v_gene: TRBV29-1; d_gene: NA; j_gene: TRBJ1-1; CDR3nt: TGCAGCGTCCCAGGGAAAGGAGTTTTAGACACTGAAGCTTTCTTT; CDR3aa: CSVPGKGVLDTEAFF
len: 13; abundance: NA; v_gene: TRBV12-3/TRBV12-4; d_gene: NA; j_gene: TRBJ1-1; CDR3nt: TGTGCCAGCAGTTTTTTTGGGCAGTCTGAAGCTTTCTTT; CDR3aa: CASSFFGQSEAFF
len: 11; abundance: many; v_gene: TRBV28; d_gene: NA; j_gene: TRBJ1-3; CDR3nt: TGTGCCAGCAGTCGTCGGGACACCATATATTTT; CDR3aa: CASSRRDTIYF
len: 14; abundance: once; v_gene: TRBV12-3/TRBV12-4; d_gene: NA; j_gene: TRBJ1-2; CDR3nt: TGTGCCAGCAGTCCCACTGAGACTAACTATGGCTACACCTTC; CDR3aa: CASSPTETNYGYTF
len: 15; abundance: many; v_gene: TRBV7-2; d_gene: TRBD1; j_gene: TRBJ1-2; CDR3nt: TGTGCCGGCAGCTTAGGTTCGACAGGGGGCTATGGCTACACCTTC; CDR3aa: CAGSLGSTGGYGYTF
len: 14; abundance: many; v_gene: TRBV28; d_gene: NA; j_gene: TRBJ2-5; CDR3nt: TGTGCCAGCAGACCTATCCAGGACCAAGAGACCCAGTACTTC; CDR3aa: CASRPIQDQETQYF
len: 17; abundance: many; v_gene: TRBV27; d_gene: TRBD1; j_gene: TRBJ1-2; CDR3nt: TGTGCCAGCAGTTTAACAGGGGCCCCAATGGTGAACTATGGCTACACCTTC; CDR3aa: CASSLTGAPMVNYGYTF
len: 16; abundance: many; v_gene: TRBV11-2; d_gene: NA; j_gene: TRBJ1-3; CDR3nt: TGTGCCAGCAGCTTAAACCACCAGGTCTCTGGAAACACCATATATTTT; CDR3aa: CASSLNHQVSGNTIYF
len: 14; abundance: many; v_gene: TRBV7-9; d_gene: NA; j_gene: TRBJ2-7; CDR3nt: TGTGCCAGCAGCTCCGGACAGTACTCCTACGAGCAGTACTTC; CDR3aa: CASSSGQYSYEQYF
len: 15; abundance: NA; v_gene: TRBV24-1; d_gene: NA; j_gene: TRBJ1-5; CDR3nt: TGTGCCACCAGTGACTCACAGGGAAGCAATCAGCCCCAGCATTTT; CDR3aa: CATSDSQGSNQPQHF
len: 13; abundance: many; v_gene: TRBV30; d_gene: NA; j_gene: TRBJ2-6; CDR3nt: TGTGCCTGGAGTCGGACAGGGGCCAACGTCCTGACTTTC; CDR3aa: CAWSRTGANVLTF
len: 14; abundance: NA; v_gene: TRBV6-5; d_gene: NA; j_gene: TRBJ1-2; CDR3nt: TGTGCCAGCAGGTACCGAGAGGTTACCTATGGCTACACCTTC; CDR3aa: CASRYREVTYGYTF
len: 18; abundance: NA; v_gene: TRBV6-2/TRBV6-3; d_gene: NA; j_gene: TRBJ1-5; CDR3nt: TGTGCCAGCAGTTCACTACCTTTTCCAGGGAGAAGCAATCAGCCCCAGCATTTT; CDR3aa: CASSSLPFPGRSNQPQHF
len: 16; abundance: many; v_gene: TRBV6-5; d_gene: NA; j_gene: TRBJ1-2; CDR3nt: TGTGCCAGCAGTTACTCTCCGGGCCCAGCTAACTATGGCTACACCTTC; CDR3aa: CASSYSPGPANYGYTF
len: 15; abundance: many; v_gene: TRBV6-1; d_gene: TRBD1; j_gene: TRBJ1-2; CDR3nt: TGTGCCAGCAGTGAAGCGGGACAGTTATACTATGGCTACACCTTC; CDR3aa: CASSEAGQLYYGYTF
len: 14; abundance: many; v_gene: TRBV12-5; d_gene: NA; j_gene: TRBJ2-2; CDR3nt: TGTGCTAGTGGTTTTCTTCTGGACACCGGGGAGCTGTTTTTT; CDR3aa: CASGFLLDTGELFF
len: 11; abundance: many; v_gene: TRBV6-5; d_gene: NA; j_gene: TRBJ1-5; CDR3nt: TGTGCCAGCAGCGGGGACCTTTTCCAGCATTTT; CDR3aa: CASSGDLFQHF
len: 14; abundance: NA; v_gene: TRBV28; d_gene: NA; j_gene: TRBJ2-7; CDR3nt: TGTGCCAGCAGTTTTATGGACCGCTCCTACGAGCAGTACTTC; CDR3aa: CASSFMDRSYEQYF
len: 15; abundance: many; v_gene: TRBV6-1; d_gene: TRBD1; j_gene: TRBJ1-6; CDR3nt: TGTGCCAGCAGGGGGAGACAGGGACTGGATTCACCCCTCCACTTT; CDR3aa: CASRGRQGLDSPLHF
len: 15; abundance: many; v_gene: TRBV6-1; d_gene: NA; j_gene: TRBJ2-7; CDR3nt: TGTGCCAGCAGAGAAATACAGGGTTTCTCCTACGAGCAGTACTTC; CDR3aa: CASREIQGFSYEQYF
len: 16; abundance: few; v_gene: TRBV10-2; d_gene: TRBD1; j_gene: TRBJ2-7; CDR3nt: TGCGCCAGCAGTGGACGGACAGGGCGAGGTTCTTACGAGCAGTACTTC; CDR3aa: CASSGRTGRGSYEQYF
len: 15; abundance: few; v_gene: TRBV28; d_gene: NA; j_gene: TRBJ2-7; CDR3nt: TGTGCCAGCAGTTTCGCCATTTCCTCTACCTACGAGCAGTACTTC; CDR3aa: CASSFAISSTYEQYF
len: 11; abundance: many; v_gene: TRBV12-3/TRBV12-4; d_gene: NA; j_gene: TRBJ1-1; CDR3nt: TGTGCCAGCAGTCAAACAGGTGAAGCTTTCTTT; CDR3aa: CASSQTGEAFF
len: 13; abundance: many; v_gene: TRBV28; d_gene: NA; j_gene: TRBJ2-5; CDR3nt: TGTGCCAGCAGTCCGCGGGGCGGGGAGACCCAGTACTTC; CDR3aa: CASSPRGGETQYF
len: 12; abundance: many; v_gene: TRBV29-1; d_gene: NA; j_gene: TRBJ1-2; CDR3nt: TGCAGCGTTGAGGCCGGGATCCATGGCTACACCTTC; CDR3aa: CSVEAGIHGYTF
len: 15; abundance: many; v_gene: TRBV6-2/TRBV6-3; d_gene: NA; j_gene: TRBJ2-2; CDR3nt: TGTGCCAGCAGTTACCTGCATTGGGGGACCGGGGAGCTGTTTTTT; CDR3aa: CASSYLHWGTGELFF
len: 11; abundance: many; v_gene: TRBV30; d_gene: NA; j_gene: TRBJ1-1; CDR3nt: TGTGCCTGGAGTGTAGGCACTGAAGCTTTCTTT; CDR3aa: CAWSVGTEAFF